The text below deals with one T cell receptor beta chain. Its antigen remains unknown. Trimming took off 4 bases at V and 5 bases at J, with 21 bases between the two ends. CDR3 size: 16 residues. Germline CDR1 reads SGHRS; CDR2 reads YFSETQ. There were no recent acute infections or vaccinations among the donors, who were healthy HIV-negative adults. CD45RA+ naive and CD45RA-negative memory subsets were separated from CD4+ cells. The source of the sample is a study of shared clonotypes between healthy human individuals. The assay was immunoSEQ multiplex PCR, and TCRdb's table has in-frame clones only and misses some. The data contain about 2.3 million clones, roughly 92% of them seen just once; the ten biggest clones take up 0.3% to 0.45%. Study-level results: Non-shared clonotypes showed lower generation probabilities than clonotypes common to all four donors.

Sequenced: naive CD4+ T cells from PBMCs. Indicated subset: CD45RA+ positively selected. The TCR originated in a man between 18 and 35 years old in good health. Some clones in this sample may be carry-over from other donors' samples. This chain uses TRBV5-1 with TRBJ2-5; D tentatively fits TRBD1 or TRBD2 (8 bases each). CDR3 sequence (DNA): TGCGCCAGCAGCCCGGGGGGGCAGGGGGCTCGGGAGACCCAGTACTTC. This codes for CASSPGGQGARETQYF. The whole variable domain, filled in from reference TRBV5-1 and TRBJ2-5, reads KAGVTQTPRYLIKTRGQQVTLSCSPISGHRSVSWYQQTPGQGLQFLFEYFSETQRNKGNFPGRFSGRQFSNSRSEMNVSTLELGDSALYLCASSPGGQGARETQYFGPGTRLLVL.